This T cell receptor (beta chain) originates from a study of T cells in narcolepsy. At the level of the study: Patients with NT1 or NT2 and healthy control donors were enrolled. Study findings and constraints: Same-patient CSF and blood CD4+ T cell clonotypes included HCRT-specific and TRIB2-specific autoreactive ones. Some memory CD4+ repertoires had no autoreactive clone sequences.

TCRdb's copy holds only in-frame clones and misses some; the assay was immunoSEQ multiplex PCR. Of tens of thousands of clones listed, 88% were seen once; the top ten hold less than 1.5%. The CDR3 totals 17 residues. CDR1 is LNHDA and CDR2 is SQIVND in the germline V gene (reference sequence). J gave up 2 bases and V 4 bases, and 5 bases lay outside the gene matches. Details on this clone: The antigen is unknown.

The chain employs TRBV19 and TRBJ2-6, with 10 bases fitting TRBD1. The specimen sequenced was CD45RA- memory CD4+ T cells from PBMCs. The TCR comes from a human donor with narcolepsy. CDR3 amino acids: CASSTTGTGAGANVLTF. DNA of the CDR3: TGTGCCAGTAGTACGACCGGGACAGGGGCTGGGGCCAACGTCCTGACTTTC.